This TCR beta chain appears in the sequencing data of a study of T cell responses to AZD1222 COVID-19 vaccine. The study, taken as a whole, reports: Vaccine-associated CD4 TCRs ranged over spike, dominating at 160-218 and 743-854. Seropositive at baseline were only 5 to 7 AZD1222 recipients. Repertoires were obtained only post-peak T cell response.

Worth noting for this clone: Its antigen is not identified.

Only in-frame clones appear in the TCRdb table, and some are missing; sequencing was by immunoSEQ multiplex PCR. The sample has hundreds of thousands of clones, about 92% seen once. The V gene's germline CDR1 is MNHNY and CDR2 SVGAGI (reference sequence). V lost 6 bases and J 1 base, leaving 10 bases between the germline ends. The CDR3 length is 14 residues. The TCR originated in an adult in good health. Sequenced here: peripheral blood, sampled on day 0 of MenACWY control vaccination. The gene calls are TRBV6-6 and TRBJ1-5; the D gene is possibly TRBD1 (5 bases). The CDR3 coding sequence is TGTGCCAGCAGCCGGGACGGCAGCAATCAGCCCCAGCATTTT. It translates to CASSRDGSNQPQHF.